This T cell receptor (beta chain) originates from a study of shared clonotypes between healthy human individuals. Study findings and constraints: Read depth was anticipated to influence clonotype sharing among donors.

Sequencing used immunoSEQ multiplex PCR; TCRdb keeps in-frame clones, though not all of them. This table holds 2 million or so clones, over 85% found once. The CDR3 runs to 19 residues. Germline V lookup: CDR1 MNHNS, CDR2 SASEGT. V gave up 2 bases and J gave up 7 bases; unmatched junction bases: 21. This clone was observed once. Its antigen is not identified. This TCR was recovered from a man aged 18-30 years in good health. The chain has TRBV6-1 and TRBJ2-5; 8 nucleotides match TRBD1. What was sequenced was naive CD4+ T cells sorted from blood. As for subset: CD45RA+ positively selected. The CDR3 sequence is CASSEKIELQGDLGGTQYF. The CDR3 nucleotides read TGTGCCAGCAGTGAAAAGATTGAACTACAGGGGGATTTAGGAGGGACCCAGTACTTC.